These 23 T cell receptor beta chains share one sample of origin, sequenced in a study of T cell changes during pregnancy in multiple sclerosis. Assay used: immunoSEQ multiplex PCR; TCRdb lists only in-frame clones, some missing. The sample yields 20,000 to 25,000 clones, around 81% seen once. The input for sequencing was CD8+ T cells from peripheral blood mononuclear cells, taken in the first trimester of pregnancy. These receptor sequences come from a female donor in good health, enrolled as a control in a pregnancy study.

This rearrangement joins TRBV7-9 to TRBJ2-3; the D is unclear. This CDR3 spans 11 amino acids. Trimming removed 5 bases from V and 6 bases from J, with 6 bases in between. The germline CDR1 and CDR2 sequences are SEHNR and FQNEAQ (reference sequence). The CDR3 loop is CASSERDTQYF. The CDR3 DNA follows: TGTGCCAGCAGCGAGCGTGATACGCAGTATTTT.

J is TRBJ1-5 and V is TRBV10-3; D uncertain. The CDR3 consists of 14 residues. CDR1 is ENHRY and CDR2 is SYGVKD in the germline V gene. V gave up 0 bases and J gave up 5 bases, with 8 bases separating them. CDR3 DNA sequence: TGTGCCATCAGTGAGTCGAAACGGGATCAGCCCCAGCATTTT. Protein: CAISESKRDQPQHF.

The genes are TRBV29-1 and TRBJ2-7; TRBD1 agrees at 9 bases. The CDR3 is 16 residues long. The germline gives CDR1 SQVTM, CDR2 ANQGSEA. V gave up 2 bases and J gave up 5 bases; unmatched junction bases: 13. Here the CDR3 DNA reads TGCAGCGTTGAACCGGGACAGGGACGAGGACCCCACGAGCAGTACTTC. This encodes CSVEPGQGRGPHEQYF.

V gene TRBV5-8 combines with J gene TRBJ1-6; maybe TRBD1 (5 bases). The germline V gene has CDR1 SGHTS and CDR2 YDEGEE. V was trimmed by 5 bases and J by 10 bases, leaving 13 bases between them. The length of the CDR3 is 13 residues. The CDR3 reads CASREGFLSPLHF. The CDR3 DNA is TGTGCCAGCAGGGAGGGGTTTTTGTCACCCCTCCACTTT. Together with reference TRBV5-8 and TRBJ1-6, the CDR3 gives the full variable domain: EAGVTQSPTHLIKTRGQQATLRCSPISGHTSVYWYQQALGLGLQFLLWYDEGEERNRGNFPPRFSGRQFPNYSSELNVNALELEDSALYLCASREGFLSPLHFGNGTRLTVT.

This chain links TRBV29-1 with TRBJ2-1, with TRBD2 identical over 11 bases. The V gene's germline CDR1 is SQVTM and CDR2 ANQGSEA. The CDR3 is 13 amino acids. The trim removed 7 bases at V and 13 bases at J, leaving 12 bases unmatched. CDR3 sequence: CSANLGLADDQFF. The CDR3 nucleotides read TGCAGCGCGAATTTGGGACTAGCGGACGACCAGTTCTTC.

The CDR3 DNA is TGTGCCAGCAGCTTAGGCGGAGGCGGCTATGGCTACACCTTC. Translated: CASSLGGGGYGYTF. V usage is TRBV5-6 and J usage is TRBJ1-2; D gene unclear. CDR3 size: 14 residues. V was shortened by 2 bases and J by 4 bases, with 12 bases between the two germline ends. The germline gives CDR1 SGHDT, CDR2 YYEEEE. The full variable domain, rest sourced from reference TRBV5-6 and TRBJ1-2, is DAGVTQSPTHLIKTRGQQVTLRCSPKSGHDTVSWYQQALGQGPQFIFQYYEEEERQRGNFPDRFSGHQFPNYSSELNVNALLLGDSALYLCASSLGGGGYGYTFGSGTRLTVV.

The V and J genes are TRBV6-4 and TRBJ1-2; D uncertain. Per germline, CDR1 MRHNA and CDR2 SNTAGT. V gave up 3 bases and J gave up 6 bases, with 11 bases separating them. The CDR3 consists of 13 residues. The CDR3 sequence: CASSEGSSNGYTF. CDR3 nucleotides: TGTGCCAGCAGTGAAGGGAGCTCCAATGGCTACACCTTC.

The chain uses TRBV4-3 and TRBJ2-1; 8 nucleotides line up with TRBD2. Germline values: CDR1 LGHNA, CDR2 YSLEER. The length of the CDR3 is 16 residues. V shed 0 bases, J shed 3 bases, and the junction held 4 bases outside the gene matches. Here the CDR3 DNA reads TGCGCCAGCAGCCAAGACGTAGCGGGGCTCTACAATGAGCAGTTCTTC. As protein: CASSQDVAGLYNEQFF.

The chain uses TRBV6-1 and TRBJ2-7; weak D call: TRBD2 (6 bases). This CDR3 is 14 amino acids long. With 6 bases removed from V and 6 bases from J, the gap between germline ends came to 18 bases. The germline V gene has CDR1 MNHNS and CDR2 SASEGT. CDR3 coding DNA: TGTGCCAGCAGAGCAATTCCGGACTATGCCGAGCAGTACTTC. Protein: CASRAIPDYAEQYF.

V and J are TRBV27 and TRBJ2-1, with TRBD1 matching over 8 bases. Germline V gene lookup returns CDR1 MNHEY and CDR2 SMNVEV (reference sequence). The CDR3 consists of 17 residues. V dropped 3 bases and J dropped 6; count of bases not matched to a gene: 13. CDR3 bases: TGTGCCAGCAGTTTTTCTTCCGGTGACAGGGGTGTCAATGAGCAGTTCTTC. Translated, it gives CASSFSSGDRGVNEQFF.

CDR3 sequence (DNA): TGTGCCAGCAGCGTAGAACAGGGCCATAATTCACCCCTCCACTTT. Residues: CASSVEQGHNSPLHF. This sequence joins TRBV9 and TRBJ1-6, with a tentative D call TRBD1 (6 bases). The V end was cut by 0 bases, the J end by 5 bases, with 9 bases between. CDR1 SGDLS and CDR2 YYNGEE come from the germline V gene. The CDR3 length is 15 residues.

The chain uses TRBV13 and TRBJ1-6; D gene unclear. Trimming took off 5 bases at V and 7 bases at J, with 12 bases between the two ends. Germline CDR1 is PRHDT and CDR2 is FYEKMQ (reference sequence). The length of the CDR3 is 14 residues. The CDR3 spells CASSLRELNSPLHF. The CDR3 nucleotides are TGTGCCAGCAGCCTACGGGAGTTAAATTCACCCCTCCACTTT.

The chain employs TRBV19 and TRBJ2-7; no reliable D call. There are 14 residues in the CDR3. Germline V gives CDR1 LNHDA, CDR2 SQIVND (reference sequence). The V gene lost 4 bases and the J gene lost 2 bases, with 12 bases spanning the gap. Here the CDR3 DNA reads TGTGCCAGTAGTAAACGAGGCGGAGCCTACGAGCAGTACTTC. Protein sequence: CASSKRGGAYEQYF.

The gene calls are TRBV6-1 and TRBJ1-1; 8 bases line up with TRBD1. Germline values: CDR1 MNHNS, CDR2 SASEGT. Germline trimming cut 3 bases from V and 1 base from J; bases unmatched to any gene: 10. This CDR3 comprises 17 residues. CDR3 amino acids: CASSDYPRTGWNTEAFF. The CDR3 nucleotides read TGTGCCAGCAGTGATTACCCTCGGACAGGGTGGAACACTGAAGCTTTCTTT.

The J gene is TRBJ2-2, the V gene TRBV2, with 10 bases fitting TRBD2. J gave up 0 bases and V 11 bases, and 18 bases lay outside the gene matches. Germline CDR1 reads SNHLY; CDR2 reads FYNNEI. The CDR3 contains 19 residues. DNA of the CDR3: TGTGCCGTCAGGGGCAGGGAACTAGCGGGGTTCGCGAACACCGGGGAGCTGTTTTTT. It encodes CAVRGRELAGFANTGELFF. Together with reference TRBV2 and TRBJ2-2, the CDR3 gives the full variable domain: EPEVTQTPSHQVTQMGQEVILRCVPISNHLYFYWYRQILGQKVEFLVSFYNNEISEKSEIFDDQFSVERPDGSNFTLKIRSTKLEDSAMYFCAVRGRELAGFANTGELFFGEGSRLTVL.

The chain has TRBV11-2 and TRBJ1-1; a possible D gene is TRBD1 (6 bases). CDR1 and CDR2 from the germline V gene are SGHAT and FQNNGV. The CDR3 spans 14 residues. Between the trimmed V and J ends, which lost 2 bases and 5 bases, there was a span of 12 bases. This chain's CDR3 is CASSLSQGGTEAFF. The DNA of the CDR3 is TGTGCCAGCAGCTTATCACAGGGTGGGACTGAAGCTTTCTTT.

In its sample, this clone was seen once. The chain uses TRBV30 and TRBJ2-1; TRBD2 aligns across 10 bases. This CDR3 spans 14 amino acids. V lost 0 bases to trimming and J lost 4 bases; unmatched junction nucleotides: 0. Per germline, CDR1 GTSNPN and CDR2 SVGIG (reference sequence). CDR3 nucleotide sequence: TGTGCCTGGAGTGTACTAGCGGGGTACAATGAGCAGTTCTTC. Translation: CAWSVLAGYNEQFF.

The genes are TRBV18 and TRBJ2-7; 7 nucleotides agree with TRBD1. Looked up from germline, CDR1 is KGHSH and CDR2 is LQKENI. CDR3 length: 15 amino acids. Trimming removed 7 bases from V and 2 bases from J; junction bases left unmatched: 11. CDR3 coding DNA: TGTGCCAGCTGGGAGACAGGACAGGCCACCTACGAGCAGTACTTC. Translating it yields CASWETGQATYEQYF.

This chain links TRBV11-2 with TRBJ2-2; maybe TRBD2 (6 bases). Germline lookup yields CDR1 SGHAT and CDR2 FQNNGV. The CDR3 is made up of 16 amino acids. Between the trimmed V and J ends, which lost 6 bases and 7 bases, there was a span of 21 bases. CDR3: CASRGLTGGTGGELFF. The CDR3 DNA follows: TGTGCCAGCAGGGGCTTAACTGGGGGGACGGGCGGGGAGCTGTTTTTT.

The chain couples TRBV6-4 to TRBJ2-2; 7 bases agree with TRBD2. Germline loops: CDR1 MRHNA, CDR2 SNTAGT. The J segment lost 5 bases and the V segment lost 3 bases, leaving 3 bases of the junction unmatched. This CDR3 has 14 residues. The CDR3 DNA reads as TGTGCCAGCAGTGATAATAGCGGGACCGGGGAGCTGTTTTTT. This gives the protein CASSDNSGTGELFF.

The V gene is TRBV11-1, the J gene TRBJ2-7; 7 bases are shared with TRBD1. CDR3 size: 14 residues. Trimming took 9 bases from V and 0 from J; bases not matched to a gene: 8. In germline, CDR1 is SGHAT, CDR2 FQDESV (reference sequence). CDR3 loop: CASTGTALSYEQYF. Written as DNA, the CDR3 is TGTGCCAGTACCGGGACAGCTCTCTCCTACGAGCAGTACTTC.

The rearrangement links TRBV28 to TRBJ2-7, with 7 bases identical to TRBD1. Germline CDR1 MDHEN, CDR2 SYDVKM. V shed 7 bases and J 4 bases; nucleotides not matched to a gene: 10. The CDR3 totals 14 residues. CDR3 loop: CASITPGQRYEQYF. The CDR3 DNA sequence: TGTGCCAGCATTACCCCGGGACAGCGTTACGAGCAGTACTTC.

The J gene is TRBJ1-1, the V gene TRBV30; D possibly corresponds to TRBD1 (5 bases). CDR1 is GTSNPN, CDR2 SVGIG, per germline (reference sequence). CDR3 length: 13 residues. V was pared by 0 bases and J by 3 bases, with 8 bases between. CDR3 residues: CAWSVQTDTEAFF. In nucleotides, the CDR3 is TGTGCCTGGAGTGTACAGACAGACACTGAAGCTTTCTTT.